What follows is one TCR beta chain and its context. Its antigen is currently unknown. Selected positively for CCR7 and CD45RO-negative, naive CD8 cells excluded terminally differentiated effector memory CD45RA+ cells. An even split of each subset's genomic DNA across several immunoSEQ plates was performed. Sequencing was performed with immunoSEQ multiplex PCR; in TCRdb, only in-frame clones are kept and a portion is missing. The data show more than 500,000 clones, roughly 96% seen once. Germline CDR1 is SEHNR and CDR2 is FQNEAQ (reference sequence). Trimming left V 5 bases short and J 1 base short, with 14 bases between. CDR3 length equals 15 residues. These data come from a study of shared clonotypes between healthy human individuals. Overall study findings and caveats: Compared with clonotypes that all four donors shared, non-shared clonotypes had lower generation probabilities. What rarefaction showed was incomplete sorted-subset sequencing despite large depth. Across subsets, estimated richness was generally greater for naive than for memory populations.

This sequence joins TRBV7-9 and TRBJ2-5; the D is unclear. This receptor was identified in a young woman in good health. The source material was naive CD8+ T cells sorted from blood. DNA of the CDR3: TGTGCCAGCAGCCCACGTCTGCTCCTCCAAGAGACCCAGTACTTC. Its translation: CASSPRLLLQETQYF.